These 10 T cell receptor beta chains originate from one sample sequenced in a study of OX40 agonist ivuxolimab in advanced cancers. The method was immunoSEQ multiplex PCR; TCRdb's version includes in-frame clones alone and lacks a portion of them. This table holds approximately 84,000 clones, about four fifths found once. The sequenced sample was CD4+ or CD8+ T cells sorted from blood, obtained in a trial of the OX40 agonist ivuxolimab. These receptor sequences come from an adult with an advanced solid tumor such as melanoma, head and neck, liver or kidney cancer.

The chain combines TRBV7-2 with TRBJ2-4; 11 positions match TRBD1. The junction had 12 bases not matched to a gene; V was cut back by 5 bases and J by 9 bases. This CDR3 has 16 amino acids. CDR1 and CDR2 (germline): SGHTA, FQGNSA. DNA for the CDR3: TGTGCCAGCAGCCGCTGGACAGGGGGCGATTGGGCCATTCAGTACTTC. Translating it yields CASSRWTGGDWAIQYF.

The CDR3 DNA is TGTGCCAGCAGCGCCGGGGGGAGATACGAGCAGTACTTC. It is translated as CASSAGGRYEQYF. The chain combines TRBV7-3 with TRBJ2-7, with TRBD2 identical over 7 bases. The V gene end was trimmed by 5 bases and the J gene end by 4 bases; junction bases not matched to a gene: 5. The CDR3 spans 13 residues. Germline lookup yields CDR1 SGHTA and CDR2 FQGTGA.

V gene TRBV9 combines with J gene TRBJ2-1; TRBD2 matches at 7 bases. V lost 0 bases, J lost 4 bases, and 4 bases stayed unmatched. CDR1 is SGDLS, CDR2 YYNGEE, per germline. The CDR3 totals 15 residues. The CDR3 spells CASSVASGDYNEQFF. The CDR3 region has the DNA TGTGCCAGCAGCGTAGCTAGCGGTGATTACAATGAGCAGTTCTTC.

This chain uses TRBV29-1 with TRBJ2-1, with D possibly called TRBD1 or TRBD2 (6 bases each). The germline V gene encodes CDR1 SQVTM and CDR2 ANQGSEA. The CDR3 length is 13 residues. V was cut by 5 bases and J by 8 bases, with 16 bases left in between. The CDR3 protein is CSVSGEALHEQFF. The DNA of the CDR3 is TGCAGCGTTTCAGGGGAGGCCCTCCATGAGCAGTTCTTC.

The chain links TRBV9 to TRBJ2-3; no firm D call. This CDR3 is 14 amino acids long. V shed 6 bases and J shed 5 bases, with 16 bases lying between them. The germline gives CDR1 SGDLS, CDR2 YYNGEE. The CDR3 nucleotides read TGTGCCAGCACCTTCACGCTCCAAGGAGATACGCAGTATTTT. Its translation: CASTFTLQGDTQYF.

The chain couples TRBV19 to TRBJ1-6; tentatively, D is TRBD1 (5 bases). The germline V gene has CDR1 LNHDA and CDR2 SQIVND (reference sequence). Deletions cut 5 bases from V and 1 base from J, with 15 bases between. This CDR3 spans 17 amino acids. Here the CDR3 reads CASSPSAQGSYNSPLHF. DNA for the CDR3: TGTGCCAGTAGTCCCTCGGCGCAGGGATCCTATAATTCACCCCTCCACTTT.

This clone was recorded once. The gene calls are TRBV11-2 and TRBJ2-1; weak D call: TRBD1 (6 bases). V was pared by 1 base and J by 14 bases, with 12 bases between. The CDR3 is 12 residues long. Per germline, CDR1 SGHAT and CDR2 FQNNGV. The CDR3 loop reads CASSLGGQGKFF. For the CDR3, the DNA is TGTGCCAGCAGCTTAGGGGGGCAGGGGAAGTTCTTC. Complete variable domain (other parts from reference TRBV11-2 and TRBJ2-1): EAGVAQSPRYKIIEKRQSVAFWCNPISGHATLYWYQQILGQGPKLLIQFQNNGVVDDSQLPKDRFSAERLKGVDSTLKIQPAKLEDSAVYLCASSLGGQGKFFGPGTRLTVL.

This chain links TRBV6-5 with TRBJ2-2; perhaps TRBD1 as D (6 bases). CDR1 and CDR2 (germline): MNHEY, SVGAGI. This CDR3 region has 14 residues. Trimming shortened V by 6 bases and J by 4 bases, and 12 bases separated the two germline ends. CDR3 coding DNA: TGTGCCAGCAGCAGCACAGGGCTCACCGGGGAGCTGTTTTTT. Encoded protein: CASSSTGLTGELFF.

This clone was counted only a few times. The chain has TRBV7-3 and TRBJ2-3; the D is unclear. Per the germline V gene, CDR1 is SGHTA and CDR2 is FQGTGA. The ends were cut back, 5 bases at V and 6 bases at J, with 12 bases in the middle. This CDR3 contains 13 residues. This chain's CDR3 is CASSKNMADTQYF. DNA for the CDR3: TGTGCCAGCAGCAAAAACATGGCTGATACGCAGTATTTT.

V and J are TRBV28 and TRBJ1-5; the match to TRBD1 covers 8 bases. CDR1 MDHEN and CDR2 SYDVKM come from the germline V gene. Trimming took 7 bases from V and 1 from J; bases not matched to a gene: 12. CDR3 size: 17 residues. The CDR3 DNA is TGTGCCAGCAACAGACAGGGGCGGGTAGAGAGCAATCAGCCCCAGCATTTT. This gives the protein CASNRQGRVESNQPQHF.